A selection of T cell receptor beta chains follows, all from one sample in a study of blood T cell repertoires in COVID-19. Data came from immunoSEQ multiplex PCR; TCRdb stores just in-frame clones and leaves some out. This table holds a few hundred thousand clones, around 87% found once. The sequencing input was PBMCs or T cells enriched from blood (not recorded which). These receptors were taken from a man aged 25-45 years who had recovered from COVID-19. The conserved cysteine and the conserved F or W are not part of the CDR3 here. D genes are given only for firm matches.

>TRBV30|TRBD1|TRBJ1-2
AWSAPWGTGASYT
>TRBV4-1|-|TRBJ1-2
ASSQVYGTTNYGYT
>TRBV9|-|TRBJ2-1
ASSLMSSYNEQF
>TRBV2|-|TRBJ1-1
ASSDPGLTEAF
>TRBV7-2|-|TRBJ1-3
ASTRGGPSGNTIY
>TRBV7-2|-|TRBJ2-1
ASSLAGPGEYNEQF
>TRBV5-3|-|TRBJ1-3
ARSLGLQILFSGNTIY
>TRBV4-3|-|TRBJ2-7
ASSQDYPGKPYEQY
>TRBV6-6|-|TRBJ1-5
ASRTDSYLPQH
>TRBV15|-|TRBJ2-7
ATSRDAGPYEQY
>TRBV4-1|TRBD2|TRBJ2-7
ASSPSGGPPYEQY
>TRBV11-2|TRBD1|TRBJ1-2
ASSSTPTAYVRQGKGYT
>TRBV30|TRBD1|TRBJ2-7
TVRSGDRGYEQY
>TRBV7-6|TRBD1|TRBJ2-2
ASSLGQGLLANTGELF
>TRBV12-5|TRBD2|TRBJ2-1
AWGGGAANEQF
>TRBV7-9|-|TRBJ2-7
ASRVGGEMYEQY
>TRBV28|-|TRBJ1-3
ATSSRLTAGNTIY
>TRBV5-1|-|TRBJ1-3
ASSPGLGPGGNTIY
>TRBV10-3|-|TRBJ1-4
AISESGGSNEKLF
>TRBV15|TRBD2|TRBJ2-1
ATSRGNSGGLDEQF
>TRBV14|-|TRBJ1-6
ASSQVRGTNSPLH
>TRBV5-4|TRBD1|TRBJ1-2
ASSRTGDYGYT
>TRBV19|-|TRBJ2-1
ASSMSFEQF
>TRBV5-1|-|TRBJ2-1
ASSFGSGSSYNEQF
>TRBV4-2|-|TRBJ1-1
ASSQPRAEAF
>TRBV6-2/TRBV6-3|-|TRBJ2-1
ASSYGARGAERF
>TRBV7-8|-|TRBJ2-1
ASSLAEQGREF
>TRBV29-1|-|TRBJ1-5
SVADSLDRPQH
>TRBV7-2|-|TRBJ1-1
ASSPRWVFEAF
>TRBV5-5|-|TRBJ1-4
ASSLLALNEKLF
>TRBV7-9|-|TRBJ2-1
ASSHETETYNEQF
>TRBV5-4|-|TRBJ2-7
ASSPDSYEQY
>TRBV4-2|-|TRBJ1-4
ASSTRQDPNEKLF
>TRBV7-8|TRBD1|TRBJ1-6
ASSPRNRGANSPLH
>TRBV2|-|TRBJ1-1
ARQGVGTEAF
>TRBV6-6|-|TRBJ1-3
ASSRRTGQFSGNTIY
>TRBV7-9|-|TRBJ1-1
ASSSGQTEAF
>TRBV29-1|TRBD1|TRBJ1-3
SARTGVSGNTIY
>TRBV18|-|TRBJ2-2
ASSPRGKPRTGELF